This entry lists 6 T cell receptor beta chains sequenced from one sample in a study of blood T cell repertoires in COVID-19. The assay was immunoSEQ multiplex PCR, and TCRdb's table has in-frame clones only and misses some. Of 280,000 or so clones listed, approximately 90% were seen once; the top ten hold 5.5% to 7%. Sequenced material: PBMCs or T cells enriched from blood (not recorded which). The receptors derive from a woman aged 40-49 years who had recovered from COVID-19.

The chain employs TRBV15 and TRBJ2-7; perhaps TRBD2 as D (5 bases). The V end was cut by 4 bases, the J end by 7 bases, with 8 bases between. Germline lookup yields CDR1 LNHNV and CDR2 YYDKDF (reference sequence). The CDR3 spans 11 residues. This chain's CDR3 is CATSISGEQYF. In DNA form, the CDR3 reads TGTGCCACCAGCATTTCGGGGGAGCAGTACTTC. Together with reference TRBV15 and TRBJ2-7, the CDR3 gives the full variable domain: DAMVIQNPRYQVTQFGKPVTLSCSQTLNHNVMYWYQQKSSQAPKLLFHYYDKDFNNEADTPDNFQSRRPNTSFCFLDIRSPGLGDTAMYLCATSISGEQYFGPGTRLTVT.

This chain's CDR3 is CASSYSREGYTF. The DNA of the CDR3 is TGTGCCAGCAGTTACTCGAGGGAAGGCTACACCTTC. The chain has TRBV6-5 and TRBJ1-2; D not resolved. The CDR3 runs to 12 residues. CDR1 is MNHEY and CDR2 is SVGAGI in the germline V gene. V was pared by 0 bases and J by 8 bases, with 7 bases between.

The V and J genes are TRBV3-1 (or the pseudogene TRBV3-2) and TRBJ2-4; TRBD2 might be the D (8 bases). Germline lookup yields CDR1 LGHDT and CDR2 YNNKEL (reference sequence). The CDR3 runs 16 residues. Trimming took off 1 base at V and 2 bases at J, with 12 bases between the two ends. As DNA, the CDR3 is TGTGCCAGCAGCCAAGCGGGAGGGGGCACCAAAAACATTCAGTACTTC. Translating it yields CASSQAGGGTKNIQYF.

The chain joins TRBV28 to TRBJ2-1, with 7 bases lining up with TRBD1. The CDR3 contains 13 residues. Germline V gene sequence: CDR1 MDHEN, CDR2 SYDVKM. The J segment lost 9 bases and the V segment lost 6 bases, leaving 8 bases of the junction unmatched. The DNA of the CDR3 is TGTGCCAGCAGCTCCAGGGGGTCGGGTGAGCAGTTCTTC. Protein: CASSSRGSGEQFF.

The rearrangement uses TRBV19 and TRBJ1-5; no clear D gene. The V and J ends lost 7 bases and 3 bases respectively, with 16 bases between them. Germline lookup yields CDR1 LNHDA and CDR2 SQIVND (reference sequence). CDR3 size: 15 residues. The CDR3 loop reads CASTLDASPNQPQHF. CDR3 in DNA: TGTGCCAGTACTTTAGACGCGTCCCCCAATCAGCCCCAGCATTTT.

CDR3 residues: CASSLALTGVGYEQYF. The DNA for the CDR3 is TGTGCCAGCAGCTTAGCGCTGACAGGGGTAGGCTACGAGCAGTACTTC. The J gene is TRBJ2-7, the V gene TRBV7-2; 8 positions agree with TRBD1. Losses at the gene ends were 0 bases for V and 3 bases for J; bases not matched to a gene: 7. Germline V lookup: CDR1 SGHTA, CDR2 FQGNSA. This CDR3 has 16 residues.